This T cell receptor (beta chain) originates from a study of blood T cell repertoires in COVID-19. In the source study's methods: Scientists estimated how many nucleated cells there were by amplifying reference gene primers. Repertoires were generated with immunoSEQ multiplex PCR, while TCRdb's copy carries only in-frame clones and drops some. The DNA was the basis for D and trimming; V, J and clone size are from that table. The sample lists 200,000 to 250,000 clones, around 90% occurring once. CDR3 length: 15 residues. Per germline, CDR1 MGHDK and CDR2 SYGVNS. Trimming at V came to 2 bases and at J to 8 bases, leaving 5 bases not matched to a gene. The study drew participants aged about 18 to 90 years from about two dozen US areas.

This clonotype was obtained from a man aged 25 to 45 who had been exposed to COVID-19. The rearrangement uses TRBV25-1 and TRBJ2-1, with 11 bases that match TRBD2. Specimen: PBMCs or T cells enriched from blood (not recorded which). CDR3 nucleotides: TGTGCCAGCAGTGAAATAGCGGGGGGGCGTTATGAGCAGTTCTTC. It is translated as CASSEIAGGRYEQFF.